These T cell receptor beta chains were read from a single sample in a study of T cells in Graves' hyperthyroidism and ophthalmopathy. MiXCR, run by TCRdb on the multiplex PCR reads, gives a single entry per CDR3 protein. The sample holds 400,000 to 550,000 distinct CDR3 sequences, about an eighth seen once. The sample was blood. The source is a young woman with Graves' hyperthyroidism. Both conserved end residues are part of each CDR3. The D gene is left open where the match is weak. Clone size is stated in some rows and not others, as once, few, many or a class when expanded.

>TRBJ1-6|TRBD1|TRBV3-1|many
CASSQETGAVVPLHF
TGTGCCAGCAGCCAAGAAACAGGGGCGGTCGTACCCCTCCACTTT
>TRBJ2-3|NA|TRBV5-1|NA
CASSLAPFSRVTDTQYF
TGCGCCAGCAGCTTGGCCCCGTTCTCCAGGGTCACAGATACGCAGTATTTT
>TRBJ1-1|NA|TRBV5-1|NA
CASSLDLGRTGAFF
TGCGCCAGCAGCTTGGACTTGGGACGCACTGGAGCTTTCTTT
>TRBJ1-2|TRBD1|TRBV6-1|many
CASRRGGQGPYGYTF
TGTGCCAGCAGAAGAGGAGGACAGGGCCCCTATGGCTACACCTTC
>TRBJ1-5|NA|TRBV12-3/TRBV12-4|many
CASSLEGHLKKPQHF
TGTGCCAGCAGTTTAGAGGGACACCTAAAGAAGCCCCAGCATTTT
>TRBJ1-1|TRBD1|TRBV12-3/TRBV12-4|many
CATRTGGRTEAFF
TGTGCCACCCGGACAGGGGGACGGACTGAAGCTTTCTTT
>TRBJ1-5|NA|TRBV15|many
CATSREYDGGSQHF
TGTGCCACCAGCAGGGAGTATGACGGGGGGTCCCAGCATTTT
>TRBJ1-1|NA|TRBV12-3/TRBV12-4|NA
CASLQAENTEAFF
TGTGCCAGCCTACAGGCGGAGAACACTGAAGCTTTCTTT
>TRBJ2-2|NA|TRBV7-9|NA
CAGRENTGELFF
TGTGCCGGCAGGGAGAACACCGGGGAGCTGTTTTTT
>TRBJ2-5|TRBD1|TRBV7-8|many
CASSLADRVWGETQYF
TGTGCCAGCAGCTTAGCGGACAGGGTCTGGGGGGAGACCCAGTACTTC
>TRBJ1-3|NA|TRBV3-1|NA
CASSLRPPPGNTIYF
TGTGCCAGCAGTCTGAGGCCACCCCCTGGAAACACCATATATTTT
>TRBJ1-1|NA|TRBV28|many
CASSWAERKAFF
TGTGCCAGCAGTTGGGCCGAAAGAAAAGCTTTCTTT
>TRBJ2-7|NA|TRBV13|many
CASSSPGHEQYF
TGTGCCAGCAGCTCGCCGGGACACGAGCAGTACTTC
>TRBJ2-7|TRBD2|TRBV13|few
CASSWRGAGDAYEQYF
TGTGCCAGCAGCTGGCGGGGAGCGGGAGATGCCTACGAGCAGTACTTC
>TRBJ2-2|NA|TRBV11-2|many
CASSLVGLLPPTGELFF
TGTGCCAGCAGCTTAGTCGGACTCCTACCGCCCACCGGGGAGCTGTTTTTT
>TRBJ2-2|NA|TRBV10-2|NA
CASDLVGPNTGELFF
TGCGCCAGCGATCTCGTCGGGCCGAACACCGGGGAGCTGTTTTTT
>TRBJ1-3|NA|TRBV11-2|many
CASRESGRYSGNTIYF
TGTGCCAGCAGGGAAAGCGGACGGTACTCTGGAAACACCATATATTTT
>TRBJ1-3|NA|TRBV12-3/TRBV12-4|NA
CASSLALREGLSGNTIYF
TGTGCCAGCAGTTTAGCGCTAAGGGAAGGACTCTCTGGAAACACCATATATTTT
>TRBJ2-5|NA|TRBV27|few
CASMVRGKETQYF
TGTGCCAGCATGGTGAGGGGAAAAGAGACCCAGTACTTC
>TRBJ1-1|NA|TRBV2|many
CASTTGASVGEAFF
TGTGCCAGCACAACAGGAGCCTCGGTGGGTGAAGCTTTCTTT
>TRBJ2-2|NA|TRBV15|many
CATSRDVGVGAGELFF
TGTGCCACCAGCAGAGATGTCGGGGTCGGGGCCGGGGAGCTGTTTTTT
>TRBJ2-4|NA|TRBV7-9|many
CASSPVTYGPSIQYF
TGTGCCAGCAGCCCCGTGACGTACGGGCCAAGCATTCAGTACTTC
>TRBJ1-2|NA|TRBV11-2|many
CASSAAAWDYGYTF
TGTGCCAGCAGCGCGGCCGCGTGGGACTATGGCTACACCTTC
>TRBJ2-2|NA|TRBV3-1|many
CASSPRDPGNTGELFF
TGTGCCAGCAGCCCCCGGGACCCCGGCAACACCGGGGAGCTGTTTTTT
>TRBJ1-1|NA|TRBV7-9|many
CASSLDPVRNTEAFF
TGTGCCAGCAGCTTAGATCCGGTCAGGAACACTGAAGCTTTCTTT
>TRBJ2-7|TRBD2|TRBV20-1|NA
CSAKGLAANYEQYF
TGCAGTGCAAAGGGACTAGCGGCAAACTACGAGCAGTACTTC
>TRBJ2-1|TRBD1|TRBV12-3/TRBV12-4|many
CASSLGQGLGSAEQFF
TGTGCCAGCAGTTTGGGACAGGGGTTAGGGAGTGCTGAGCAGTTCTTC
>TRBJ1-1|NA|TRBV18|many
CASSFVRGAEAFF
TGTGCCAGCTCATTCGTAAGGGGAGCTGAAGCTTTCTTT
>TRBJ2-1|NA|TRBV6-5|NA
CASSYSSAADPYNEQFF
TGTGCCAGCAGTTACTCATCTGCAGCGGATCCCTACAATGAGCAGTTCTTC
>TRBJ2-6|TRBD1|TRBV11-3|few
CASSLGDRFPGTNVLTF
TGTGCCAGCAGCTTAGGGGACAGATTCCCTGGGACCAACGTCCTGACTTTC
>TRBJ1-2|NA|TRBV18|many
CASSPPITEGNYGYTF
TGTGCCAGCTCACCACCGATCACCGAAGGCAACTATGGCTACACCTTC
>TRBJ2-1|NA|TRBV3-1|many
CASSQEQVSYNEQFF
TGTGCCAGCAGCCAAGAACAGGTCTCCTACAATGAGCAGTTCTTC
>TRBJ1-2|NA|TRBV7-9|few
CASSLSGSGYTF
TGTGCCAGCAGCCTGTCAGGGAGTGGCTACACCTTC
>TRBJ2-1|TRBD2|TRBV20-1|many
CSAGGGGRVNNEQFF
TGCAGTGCGGGCGGGGGCGGGAGGGTAAACAATGAGCAGTTCTTC
>TRBJ2-2|TRBD2|TRBV7-7|few
CASSPGLAEGELFF
TGTGCTAGCAGCCCGGGACTAGCGGAAGGGGAGCTGTTTTTT
>TRBJ1-1|NA|TRBV19|NA
CASSTRGSRANTEAFF
TGTGCCAGTAGTACAAGGGGGTCGCGGGCTAACACTGAAGCTTTCTTT